The 27 T cell receptor beta chains given below trace back to one sample, sequenced in a study of OX40 agonist ivuxolimab in advanced cancers. The table came from immunoSEQ multiplex PCR; TCRdb's copy has only in-frame clones and leaves some out. Of approximately 82,000 clones listed, about 86% were seen once; the top ten hold around 6.3%. This sample comprised CD4+ or CD8+ T cells sorted from blood, obtained in a trial of the OX40 agonist ivuxolimab. The receptors originated from an adult with an advanced solid tumor such as melanoma, head and neck, liver or kidney cancer.

The rearrangement links TRBV7-9 to TRBJ2-3; D uncertain. Germline values: CDR1 SEHNR, CDR2 FQNEAQ (reference sequence). V was pared by 3 bases and J by 7 bases, with 5 bases between. The CDR3 is 11 residues long. The CDR3 loop is CASSFENTQYF. The DNA of the CDR3 is TGTGCCAGCAGCTTTGAAAATACGCAGTATTTT.

The chain joins TRBV29-1 to TRBJ1-1, with a possible D match to TRBD1 (5 bases). The CDR3 runs 13 residues. The germline gives CDR1 SQVTM, CDR2 ANQGSEA. Trimming removed 5 bases at V and 3 bases at J, with 13 bases between. For the CDR3, the DNA is TGCAGCGTTATGAGGGGACCGGACACTGAAGCTTTCTTT. It encodes CSVMRGPDTEAFF.

In the case of this clone: One end of the junction varies from germline; a read error may be responsible. J is TRBJ2-5 and V is TRBV7-7; the D gene could be TRBD1 or TRBD2 (5 bases each). The CDR3 length is 13 residues. Germline V gene sequence: CDR1 SSHAT, CDR2 FNYEAQ (reference sequence). The CDR3 bases are TGTGCTAGCAGTCGGGACGGCCAAGAGACCCAGTACTTC. This sequence encodes CASSRDGQETQYF.

The rearrangement links TRBV5-1 to TRBJ2-5; maybe TRBD1 (6 bases). Germline-derived CDR1 and CDR2 are SGHRS and YFSETQ. V was clipped by 4 bases and J by 5 bases, with 12 bases between them. The CDR3 spans 13 residues. The CDR3 region has the DNA TGCGCCAGCAGCCTGACAGGTGGTGAGACCCAGTACTTC. Translation: CASSLTGGETQYF.

The J gene is TRBJ2-5, the V gene TRBV10-3; tentative D call: TRBD2 (6 bases). Per the germline V gene, CDR1 is ENHRY and CDR2 is SYGVKD. The CDR3 has 14 residues. The ends were cut back, 7 bases at V and 2 bases at J, with 14 bases in the middle. In nucleotides, the CDR3 is TGTGCCATCACCCCCGGGGGAGCGCAAGAGACCCAGTACTTC. This encodes CAITPGGAQETQYF.

This sequence joins TRBV7-2 and TRBJ2-1; TRBD1 aligns across 9 bases. Losses at the gene ends were 5 bases for V and 5 bases for J; bases not matched to a gene: 4. CDR1 is SGHTA and CDR2 is FQGNSA in the germline V gene. The CDR3 covers 14 residues. The CDR3 nucleotides are TGTGCCAGCAGCCCCTGGACAGGGGACAATGAGCAGTTCTTC. It translates to CASSPWTGDNEQFF.

The V and J genes are TRBV9 and TRBJ1-1; D perhaps matches TRBD1 (5 bases). Germline V CDR1 and CDR2: SGDLS, YYNGEE. The CDR3 has 14 residues. V lost 2 bases and J 0 bases, leaving 8 bases between the germline ends. CDR3 bases: TGTGCCAGCAGCGTTGGGGGGATGAACACTGAAGCTTTCTTT. Residues: CASSVGGMNTEAFF.

CDR3 DNA sequence: TGTGCCAGCTCACCAAGCAGGCGAACTGAAGCTTTCTTT. Amino acid sequence: CASSPSRRTEAFF. This chain connects TRBV18 to TRBJ1-1; no clear D. The V gene lost 2 bases and the J gene lost 5 bases, with 9 bases spanning the gap. The CDR3 has 13 residues. Germline V gives CDR1 KGHSH, CDR2 LQKENI.

The rearrangement links TRBV18 to TRBJ1-5; possible D gene TRBD1, 5 bases. V lost 6 bases and J 0 bases, leaving 12 bases between the germline ends. CDR3 length: 15 residues. Germline V gene sequence: CDR1 KGHSH, CDR2 LQKENI. The CDR3: CASSGTGDSNQPQHF. CDR3 coding DNA: TGTGCCAGCTCCGGGACCGGGGATAGCAATCAGCCCCAGCATTTT.

The chain carries TRBV27 and TRBJ1-2; TRBD1 agrees at 10 bases. CDR3 length equals 13 residues. V gave up 2 bases and J gave up 7 bases; unmatched junction bases: 1. The germline CDR1 and CDR2 sequences are MNHEY and SMNVEV (reference sequence). The CDR3 spells CASSLGTGAGYTF. Here the CDR3 DNA reads TGTGCCAGCAGTTTAGGGACAGGGGCTGGCTACACCTTC.

This clone was counted only a few times. The rearrangement joins TRBV7-9 to TRBJ1-1, with D unclear. In germline, CDR1 is SEHNR, CDR2 FQNEAQ (reference sequence). The CDR3 consists of 13 residues. Trimming took off 8 bases at V and 1 base at J, with 11 bases between the two ends. CDR3 coding DNA: TGTGCCAGCCTCTCGGTAGCGAACACTGAAGCTTTCTTT. Translating gives CASLSVANTEAFF.

The chain carries TRBV5-6 and TRBJ2-7; possible D gene TRBD1, 6 bases. Between the trimmed V and J ends, which lost 2 bases and 0 bases, there was a span of 12 bases. Per the germline V gene, CDR1 is SGHDT and CDR2 is YYEEEE. The length of the CDR3 is 15 residues. CDR3 DNA: TGTGCCAGCAGCTTCGGTGACAGGAGCTCCTACGAGCAGTACTTC. Amino acid sequence: CASSFGDRSSYEQYF.

The genes are TRBV6-6 and TRBJ2-1, with 9 positions matching TRBD2. The CDR3 contains 15 residues. V lost 0 bases to trimming and J lost 3 bases; unmatched junction nucleotides: 0. CDR1 MNHNY and CDR2 SVGAGI come from the germline V gene (reference sequence). Here the CDR3 DNA reads TGTGCCAGCAGTTACTCTAGCGGGAGCTACAATGAGCAGTTCTTC. Encoded protein: CASSYSSGSYNEQFF.

The chain has TRBV28 and TRBJ1-5; a possible D gene is TRBD1 (6 bases). CDR3 length equals 19 residues. Germline lookup yields CDR1 MDHEN and CDR2 SYDVKM. The V gene lost 5 bases and the J gene lost 0 bases, with 23 bases spanning the gap. The CDR3 nucleotides read TGTGCCAGCAGTCCAACGGGCAGGGGAAGGGGCTATAGCAATCAGCCCCAGCATTTT. This gives the protein CASSPTGRGRGYSNQPQHF.

The chain recombines TRBV5-4 with TRBJ1-2; D might be TRBD1 (6 bases). V lost 0 bases, J lost 7 bases, and 10 bases lay in between. Looked up from germline, CDR1 is SGHNT and CDR2 is YYREEE (reference sequence). The CDR3 has 13 amino acids. The CDR3 loop reads CASSLGQVFGYTF. As DNA, the CDR3 is TGTGCCAGCAGCTTGGGACAGGTTTTTGGCTACACCTTC.

This chain uses TRBV7-9 with TRBJ2-5, with D tentatively TRBD1 (5 bases). Germline V gives CDR1 SEHNR, CDR2 FQNEAQ (reference sequence). The CDR3 sequence is 13 residues long. V shed 1 base and J shed 4 bases, with 7 bases lying between them. The CDR3 region has the DNA TGTGCCAGCAGCTTAGGACAGTTAGAGACCCAGTACTTC. Residues: CASSLGQLETQYF.

DNA for the CDR3: TGTGCCAGCAGTCAGACAGGGAGTTCCTACGAGCAGTACTTC. This gives the protein CASSQTGSSYEQYF. The chain combines TRBV6-5 with TRBJ2-7, with TRBD1 matching 7 bases. The germline V gene has CDR1 MNHEY and CDR2 SVGAGI. After removal of 5 bases from V and 1 base from J, the junction contained 5 bases not matched to a gene. This CDR3 has 14 amino acids.

This clone was seen a single time. This chain connects TRBV7-8 to TRBJ2-1, with D possibly being TRBD1 (5 bases). V was clipped by 5 bases and J by 10 bases, with 18 bases between them. The CDR3 extends over 14 amino acids. From germline, CDR1 is SGHVS and CDR2 FQNEAQ. The CDR3 DNA follows: TGTGCCAGCAGCCCAGGGCCCCCAGCGCGGGAGCAGTTCTTC. This encodes CASSPGPPAREQFF. Full variable domain (rest looked up from reference TRBV7-8 and TRBJ2-1): GAGVSQSPRYKVAKRGQDVALRCDPISGHVSLFWYQQALGQGPEFLTYFQNEAQLDKSGLPSDRFFAERPEGSVSTLKIQRTQQEDSAVYLCASSPGPPAREQFFGPGTRLTVL.

The rearrangement links TRBV19 to TRBJ1-2; tentatively, D is TRBD1 (6 bases). The V end lost 4 bases, the J end lost 8 bases, and 20 bases lay between the germline ends. In germline, CDR1 is LNHDA, CDR2 SQIVND (reference sequence). CDR3 length: 15 residues. Written as DNA, the CDR3 is TGTGCCAGTAGTAATACAAGGGGGACTACCGACGGCTACACCTTC. Protein: CASSNTRGTTDGYTF.

The chain has TRBV10-2 and TRBJ2-2; 8 nucleotides match TRBD1. The germline V gene has CDR1 WSHSY and CDR2 SAAADI. The CDR3 contains 12 residues. With 6 bases clipped from V and 6 bases from J, the junction kept 0 bases outside the gene matches. The CDR3 is CASRTGAGELFF. Written as DNA, the CDR3 is TGCGCCAGCAGGACAGGGGCCGGGGAGCTGTTTTTT.

In this sample, this clone turned up once. The chain links TRBV7-9 to TRBJ2-6, with a weak D call TRBD2 (5 bases). From germline, CDR1 is SEHNR and CDR2 FQNEAQ (reference sequence). V lost 5 bases, J lost 1 base, and 9 bases lay in between. This CDR3 is built from 15 residues. The CDR3 loop is CASSLEVSGANVLTF. Here the CDR3 DNA reads TGTGCCAGCAGCCTGGAGGTTTCTGGGGCCAACGTCCTGACTTTC.

J is TRBJ1-5 and V is TRBV6-6; no reliable D call. CDR3 size: 14 residues. V lost 4 bases and J lost 3, with 10 bases in between. Germline assignment: CDR1 MNHNY and CDR2 SVGAGI (reference sequence). CDR3 region: CASSSPIPNQPQHF. Here the CDR3 DNA reads TGTGCCAGCAGTTCTCCCATCCCCAATCAGCCCCAGCATTTT.

This chain joins TRBV4-1 and TRBJ1-1; 7 bases agree with TRBD1. CDR1 MGHRA and CDR2 YSYEKL come from the germline V gene. This CDR3 is built from 14 residues. The V and J ends lost 6 bases and 1 base, in that order; junction bases with no gene match: 5. In nucleotides, the CDR3 is TGCGCCAGCAGGAGCCGACAGGGGAACACTGAAGCTTTCTTT. Its protein is CASRSRQGNTEAFF.

As DNA, the CDR3 is TGTGCCAGCAGTTATGGGACAGGAGCCGACCCCCAGCATTTT. Its protein product is CASSYGTGADPQHF. The chain couples TRBV6-1 to TRBJ1-5, with TRBD1 matching 8 bases. The germline gives CDR1 MNHNS, CDR2 SASEGT. The CDR3 has 14 amino acids. V was clipped by 5 bases and J by 10 bases; unmatched bases: 10.

The chain carries TRBV7-8 and TRBJ1-1; TRBD1 aligns across 8 bases. Germline CDR1 is SGHVS and CDR2 is FQNEAQ. The J segment lost 2 bases and the V segment lost 5 bases, leaving 7 bases of the junction unmatched. This CDR3 has 15 residues. CDR3 residues: CASSGVGTGNTEAFF. CDR3 nucleotides: TGTGCCAGCAGCGGGGTAGGGACAGGTAACACTGAAGCTTTCTTT.

This clone was seen only once. The chain carries TRBV30 and TRBJ1-4, with 9 positions matching TRBD1. This CDR3 has 15 amino acids. V shed 4 bases, J shed 14 bases, and the junction held 17 bases outside the gene matches. Germline CDR1 is GTSNPN and CDR2 is SVGIG (reference sequence). The CDR3 region is CAWTKYPGQGTALFF. The DNA for the CDR3 is TGTGCCTGGACCAAATATCCGGGACAGGGAACTGCGCTGTTTTTT.

The J gene is TRBJ1-2, the V gene TRBV5-1, with a possible D match to TRBD1 (6 bases). Germline V lookup: CDR1 SGHRS, CDR2 YFSETQ. Trimming left V 4 bases short and J 2 bases short, with 15 bases between. There are 15 residues in the CDR3. The CDR3 region is CASSLRGPRNYGYTF. CDR3 nucleotides: TGCGCCAGCAGCCTACGGGGGCCCCGGAACTATGGCTACACCTTC.